This T cell receptor beta chain originates from a study of blood T cell repertoires in COVID-19. Whole-study context: Samples came from the United States, Italy and Spain, spanning acute and convalescent COVID-19. Sources were T cells, B-cell-depleted T cells, or PBMCs; the material itself was cDNA or gDNA.

In the authors' methods: Reference gene primer amplification yielded estimated nucleated cell counts. Sequencing used immunoSEQ multiplex PCR; TCRdb keeps in-frame clones, though not all of them. Clone size and the V and J calls come from that table; the DNA yielded D and trimming. The table has about 230,000 clones, 85% seen once; the top ten hold 0.85% to 1%. The germline CDR1 and CDR2 sequences are SGDLS and YYNGEE. Between the trimmed V and J ends, which lost 0 bases and 6 bases, there was a span of 10 bases. The CDR3 is 13 residues long. This receptor was taken from a man aged 35 to 55 with acute or convalescent COVID-19. Material for sequencing was peripheral blood. The rearrangement joins TRBV9 to TRBJ2-7; D possibly corresponds to TRBD2 (5 bases). CDR3 region: CASSVAGLGEQYF. CDR3 DNA: TGTGCCAGCAGCGTAGCGGGGTTGGGCGAGCAGTACTTC. Full variable domain (rest looked up from reference TRBV9 and TRBJ2-7): DSGVTQTPKHLITATGQRVTLRCSPRSGDLSVYWYQQSLDQGLQFLIQYYNGEERAKGNILERFSAQQFPDLHSELNLSSLELGDSALYFCASSVAGLGEQYFGPGTRLTVT.